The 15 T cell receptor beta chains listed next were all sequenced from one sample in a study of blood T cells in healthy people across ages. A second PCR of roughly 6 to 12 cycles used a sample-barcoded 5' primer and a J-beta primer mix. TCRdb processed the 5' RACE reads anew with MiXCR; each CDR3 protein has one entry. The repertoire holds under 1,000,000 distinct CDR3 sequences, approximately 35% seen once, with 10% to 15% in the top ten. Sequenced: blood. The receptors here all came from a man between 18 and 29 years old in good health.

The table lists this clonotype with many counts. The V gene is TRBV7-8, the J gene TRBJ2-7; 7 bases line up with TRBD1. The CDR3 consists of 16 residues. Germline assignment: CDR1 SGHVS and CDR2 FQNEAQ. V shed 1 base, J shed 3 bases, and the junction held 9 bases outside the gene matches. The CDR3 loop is CASSLGWSGQNYEQYF. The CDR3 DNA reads TGTGCCAGCAGCTTAGGGTGGTCGGGACAGAACTACGAGCAGTACTTC.

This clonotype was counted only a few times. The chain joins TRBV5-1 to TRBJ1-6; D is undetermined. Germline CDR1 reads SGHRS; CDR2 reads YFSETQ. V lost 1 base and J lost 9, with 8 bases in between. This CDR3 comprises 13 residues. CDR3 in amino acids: CASSLSRSSPLHF. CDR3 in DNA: TGCGCCAGCAGCTTGTCAAGGAGTTCACCCCTCCACTTT.

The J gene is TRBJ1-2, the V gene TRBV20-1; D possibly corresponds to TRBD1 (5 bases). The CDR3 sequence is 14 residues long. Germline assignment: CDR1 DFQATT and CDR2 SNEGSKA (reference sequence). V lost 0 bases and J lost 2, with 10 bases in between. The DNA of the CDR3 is TGCAGTGCTAGAGAGCGGGGGTGGAACTATGGCTACACCTTC. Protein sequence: CSARERGWNYGYTF.

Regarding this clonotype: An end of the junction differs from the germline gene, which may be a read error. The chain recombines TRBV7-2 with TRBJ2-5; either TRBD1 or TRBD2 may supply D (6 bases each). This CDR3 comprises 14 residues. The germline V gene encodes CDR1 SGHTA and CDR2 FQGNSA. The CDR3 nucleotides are TGTGTCAGCAGGTTAGGGGGAGGACAAGAGACCCAGTACTTC. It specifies CVSRLGGGQETQYF. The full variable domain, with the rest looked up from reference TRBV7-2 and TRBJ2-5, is GAGVSQSPSNKVTEKGKDVELRCDPISGHTALYWYRQSLGQGLEFLIYFQGNSAPDKSGLPSDRFSAERTGGSVSTLTIQRTQQEDSAVYLCVSRLGGGQETQYFGPGTRLLVL.

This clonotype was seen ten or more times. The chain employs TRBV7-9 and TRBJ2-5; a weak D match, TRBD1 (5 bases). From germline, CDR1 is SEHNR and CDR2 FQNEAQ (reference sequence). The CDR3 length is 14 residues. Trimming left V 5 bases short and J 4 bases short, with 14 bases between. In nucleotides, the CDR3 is TGTGCCAGCAGCCGACAGAATAGTGGAGAGACCCAGTACTTC. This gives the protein CASSRQNSGETQYF.

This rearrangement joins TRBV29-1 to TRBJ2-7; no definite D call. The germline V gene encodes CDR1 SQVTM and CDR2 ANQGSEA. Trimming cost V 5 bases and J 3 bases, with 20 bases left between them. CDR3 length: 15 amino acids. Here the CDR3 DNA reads TGCAGCGTTACGAGACCCCATGGCCTTTTCTACGAGCAGTACTTC. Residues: CSVTRPHGLFYEQYF.

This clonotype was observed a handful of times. The CDR3 sequence: CASTQAFQETQYF. The CDR3 DNA is TGTGCCAGCACCCAGGCGTTCCAAGAGACCCAGTACTTC. The chain uses TRBV3-1 and TRBJ2-5, with no clear D. The CDR3 has 13 residues. With 7 bases removed from V and 1 base from J, the gap between germline ends came to 10 bases. Germline CDR1 is LGHDT and CDR2 is YNNKEL (reference sequence).

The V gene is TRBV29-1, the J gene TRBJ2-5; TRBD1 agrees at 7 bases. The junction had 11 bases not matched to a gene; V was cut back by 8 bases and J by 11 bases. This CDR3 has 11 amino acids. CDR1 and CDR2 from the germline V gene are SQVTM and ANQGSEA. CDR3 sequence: CSLYRGNEQYF. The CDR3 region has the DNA TGCAGCTTGTACAGGGGCAATGAGCAGTACTTC.

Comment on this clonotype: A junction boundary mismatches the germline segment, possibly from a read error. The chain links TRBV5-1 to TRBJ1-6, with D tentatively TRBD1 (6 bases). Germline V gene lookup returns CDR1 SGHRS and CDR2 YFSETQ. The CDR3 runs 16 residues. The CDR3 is CASSPGQSSNNSPLHF. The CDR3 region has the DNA TGCGCCAGCAGCCCTGGACAGAGCTCCAATAATTCACCCCTCCACTTT.

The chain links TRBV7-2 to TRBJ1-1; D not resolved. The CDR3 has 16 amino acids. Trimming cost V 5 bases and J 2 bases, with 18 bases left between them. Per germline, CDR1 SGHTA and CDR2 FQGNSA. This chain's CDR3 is CASSSSLSRGNTEAFF. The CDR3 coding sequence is TGTGCCAGCAGCAGCAGCCTGTCCCGGGGTAACACTGAAGCTTTCTTT.

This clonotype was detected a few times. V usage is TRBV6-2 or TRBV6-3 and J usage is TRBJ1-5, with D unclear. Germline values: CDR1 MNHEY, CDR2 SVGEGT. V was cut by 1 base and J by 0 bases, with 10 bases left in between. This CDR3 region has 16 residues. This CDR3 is CASSYYEIYSNQPQHF. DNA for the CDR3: TGTGCCAGCAGTTACTATGAGATCTATAGCAATCAGCCCCAGCATTTT.

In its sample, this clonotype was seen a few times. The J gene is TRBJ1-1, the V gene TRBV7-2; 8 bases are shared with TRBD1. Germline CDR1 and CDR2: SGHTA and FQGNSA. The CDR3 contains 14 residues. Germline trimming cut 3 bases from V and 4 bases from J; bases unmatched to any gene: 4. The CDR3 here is CASSFHRGSTEAFF. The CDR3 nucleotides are TGTGCCAGCAGCTTCCACAGGGGGAGCACTGAAGCTTTCTTT.

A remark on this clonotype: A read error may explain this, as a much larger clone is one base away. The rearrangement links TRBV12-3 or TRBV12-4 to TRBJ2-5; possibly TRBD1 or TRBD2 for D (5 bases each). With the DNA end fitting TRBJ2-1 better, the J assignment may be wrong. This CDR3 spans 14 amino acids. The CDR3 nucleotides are TGTGCCAGCAGGTTGGGGACGCTACAAGAGACCCAGTTCTTC. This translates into CASRLGTLQETQFF.

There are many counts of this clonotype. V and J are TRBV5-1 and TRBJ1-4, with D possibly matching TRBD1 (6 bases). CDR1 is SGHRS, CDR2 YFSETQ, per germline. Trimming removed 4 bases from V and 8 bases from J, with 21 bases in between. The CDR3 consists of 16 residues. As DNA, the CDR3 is TGCGCCAGCAGCGCATCGGTCCCCAGGGGACGGGAAAAACTGTTTTTT. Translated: CASSASVPRGREKLFF.

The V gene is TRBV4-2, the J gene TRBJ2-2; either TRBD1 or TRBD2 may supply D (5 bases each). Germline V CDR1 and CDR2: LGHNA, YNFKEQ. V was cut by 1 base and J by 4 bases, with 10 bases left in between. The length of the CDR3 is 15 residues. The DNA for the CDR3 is TGTGCCAGCAGCCAAGGGGACCACCCCACCGGGGAGCTGTTTTTT. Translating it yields CASSQGDHPTGELFF.